This TCR beta chain is drawn from a study of high-grade serous ovarian cancer treatment subgroups. Across the study: Samples averaged roughly 15,000 reads and some 7,500 unique TCR beta rearrangements. General study points: Only CDR3 was analyzed; CDR1 and CDR2 were not. Without spatial data, bulk sequencing limits insight into HGSC tumor diversity.

The tumor samples were collected prior to definitive surgery or chemotherapy. Repertoires were generated with immunoSEQ multiplex PCR, while TCRdb's copy carries only in-frame clones and drops some. Of tens of thousands of clones in the sample, around four fifths were seen once. Concerning this clone itself: Its antigen is currently unknown.

The CDR3 totals 16 residues. Germline V gives CDR1 MDHEN, CDR2 SYDVKM. Trimming pared 4 bases from V and 0 bases from J, leaving 15 bases between. This rearrangement joins TRBV28 to TRBJ2-5; possible D gene TRBD2, 5 bases. The sequence was obtained from a human donor with high-grade serous ovarian cancer. The sample was tumor tissue. The CDR3 coding sequence is TGTGCCAGCAGTTATGGGGTAGCGCCTAACCAAGAGACCCAGTACTTC. Amino acids: CASSYGVAPNQETQYF. The entire variable domain, with the rest obtained from reference TRBV28 and TRBJ2-5, is as follows: DVKVTQSSRYLVKRTGEKVFLECVQDMDHENMFWYRQDPGLGLRLIYFSYDVKMKEKGDIPEGYSVSREKKERFSLILESASTNQTSMYLCASSYGVAPNQETQYFGPGTRLLVL.